The 10 T cell receptor beta chains below were found in one sample sequenced in a study of cytomegalovirus exposure and HLA in healthy donors. 13 Jbeta primers and 60 Vbeta primers were used for the PCR. Repertoires were generated with immunoSEQ multiplex PCR, while TCRdb's copy carries only in-frame clones and drops some. Across around 100,000 clones, the top ten clones capture around 0.59% of the sample. Source material: PBMCs. All receptors come from a man aged 45-60 years in good health and CMV-seronegative.

The chain joins TRBV7-2 to TRBJ1-2; TRBD1 matches at 9 bases. The germline gives CDR1 SGHTA, CDR2 FQGNSA. V shed 5 bases, J shed 6 bases, and the junction held 7 bases outside the gene matches. The CDR3 sequence is 14 residues long. CDR3: CASSRQGEIDGYTF. In DNA, the CDR3 is TGTGCCAGCAGCCGACAGGGGGAGATTGATGGCTACACCTTC.

The genes are TRBV5-4 and TRBJ2-7, with D possibly TRBD2 on 5 matching bases. The ends were cut back, 4 bases at V and 4 bases at J, with 12 bases in the middle. The V gene's germline CDR1 is SGHNT and CDR2 YYREEE (reference sequence). The CDR3 is made up of 13 amino acids. In nucleotides, the CDR3 is TGTGCCAGCAGCCCGGGGAATCCTTACGAGCAGTACTTC. It translates to CASSPGNPYEQYF.

The chain uses TRBV4-1 and TRBJ2-5; D gene unclear. CDR1 and CDR2 (germline): MGHRA, YSYEKL. The CDR3 consists of 16 residues. Deletions cut 0 bases from V and 5 bases from J, with 16 bases between. The CDR3 DNA sequence: TGCGCCAGCAGCCAAGAACGCCTAGGTTTGAGGGAGACCCAGTACTTC. Translating it yields CASSQERLGLRETQYF.

The chain has TRBV5-6 and TRBJ1-1; 9 positions match TRBD1. Germline assignment: CDR1 SGHDT and CDR2 YYEEEE. CDR3 length equals 14 residues. V trimming: 4 bases; J trimming: 4 bases; junction bases outside the gene matches: 5. The CDR3 coding sequence is TGTGCCAGCAGCCTAGGGACAGGGAGCACTGAAGCTTTCTTT. Protein: CASSLGTGSTEAFF. The variable domain in full, with the rest retrieved from reference TRBV5-6 and TRBJ1-1, is DAGVTQSPTHLIKTRGQQVTLRCSPKSGHDTVSWYQQALGQGPQFIFQYYEEEERQRGNFPDRFSGHQFPNYSSELNVNALLLGDSALYLCASSLGTGSTEAFFGQGTRLTVV.

This chain joins TRBV27 and TRBJ2-2; D might be TRBD2 (6 bases). There are 14 residues in the CDR3. CDR1 is MNHEY and CDR2 is SMNVEV in the germline V gene (reference sequence). Trimming removed 6 bases from V and 4 bases from J, with 12 bases in between. The CDR3 sequence is CASSLAEVTGELFF. The DNA of the CDR3 is TGTGCCAGCAGCTTAGCGGAAGTCACCGGGGAGCTGTTTTTT.

The J gene is TRBJ1-1, the V gene TRBV6-1, with 10 nucleotides matching TRBD1. V was pared by 6 bases and J by 4 bases, with 8 bases of the junction left unmatched. This CDR3 is built from 15 residues. Germline V CDR1 and CDR2: MNHNS, SASEGT. DNA for the CDR3: TGTGCCAGCAGCAAAAGACAGGGGGCGCGCACTGAAGCTTTCTTT. Encoded protein: CASSKRQGARTEAFF.

This chain joins TRBV5-1 and TRBJ1-5; TRBD1 agrees at 11 bases. Germline CDR1 and CDR2: SGHRS and YFSETQ. The length of the CDR3 is 14 residues. V lost 4 bases, J lost 7 bases, and 4 bases stayed unmatched. DNA of the CDR3: TGCGCCAGCAGCCCGGGACAGGGGGGACAGCCCCAGCATTTT. Protein: CASSPGQGGQPQHF.

V gene TRBV11-3 combines with J gene TRBJ2-7, with 7 bases lining up with TRBD1. Germline V gene sequence: CDR1 SGHNT, CDR2 YENEEA. CDR3 length: 16 residues. J was trimmed by 2 bases and V by 3 bases; bases with no gene match: 10. In DNA, the CDR3 is TGTGCCAGCAGCTTCCCCCCCGGGACAGAAGCCTACGAGCAGTACTTC. It yields the protein CASSFPPGTEAYEQYF.

The rearrangement joins TRBV7-2 to TRBJ2-3; a possible D gene is TRBD2 (5 bases). Trimming took 3 bases from V and 8 from J, leaving 15 bases between them. Germline V gives CDR1 SGHTA, CDR2 FQGNSA. The CDR3 sequence is 14 residues long. The CDR3 DNA reads TGTGCCAGCAGCTTTCGAATTAATGGAGGTACGCAGTATTTT. It translates to CASSFRINGGTQYF. Using reference TRBV7-2 and TRBJ2-3 for the parts outside the CDR3, the full variable domain is GAGVSQSPSNKVTEKGKDVELRCDPISGHTALYWYRQSLGQGLEFLIYFQGNSAPDKSGLPSDRFSAERTGGSVSTLTIQRTQQEDSAVYLCASSFRINGGTQYFGPGTRLTVL.

The rearrangement joins TRBV27 to TRBJ1-1, with 7 bases lining up with TRBD1. The trim removed 5 bases at V and 3 bases at J, leaving 18 bases unmatched. In germline, CDR1 is MNHEY, CDR2 SMNVEV (reference sequence). This CDR3 region has 18 residues. The CDR3 nucleotides read TGTGCCAGCAGTGGCCTGAGGGAAATCAGGGGGGAGCACACTGAAGCTTTCTTT. Amino acids: CASSGLREIRGEHTEAFF.